These 30 T cell receptor beta chains share one sample of origin, sequenced in a study of blood T cell repertoires in COVID-19. TCRdb's copy holds only in-frame clones and misses some; the assay was immunoSEQ multiplex PCR. The data contain about 300,000 clones, almost 90% of them seen just once; the ten biggest clones take up 3.5% to 5%. The sample consisted of PBMCs or T cells enriched from blood (not recorded which). All receptors come from a young woman with acute COVID-19.

CDR3 in DNA: TGCAGCGTCAATGGGAGAGCTGCTGGAAACACCATATATTTT. Translated, it gives CSVNGRAAGNTIYF. V is TRBV29-1 and J is TRBJ1-3; no firm D call. Germline loops: CDR1 SQVTM, CDR2 ANQGSEA. Between the trimmed V and J ends, which lost 6 bases and 2 bases, there was a span of 14 bases. The CDR3 covers 14 residues.

The chain has TRBV5-1 and TRBJ1-2; 7 bases agree with TRBD1. Per the germline V gene, CDR1 is SGHRS and CDR2 is YFSETQ. The length of the CDR3 is 14 residues. V shed 3 bases and J 7 bases; nucleotides not matched to a gene: 9. CDR3 amino acids: CASSSSTGSAGYTF. Written as DNA, the CDR3 is TGCGCCAGCAGCTCATCGACAGGGTCGGCTGGCTACACCTTC. The variable domain in full, completed from reference TRBV5-1 and TRBJ1-2, reads KAGVTQTPRYLIKTRGQQVTLSCSPISGHRSVSWYQQTPGQGLQFLFEYFSETQRNKGNFPGRFSGRQFSNSRSEMNVSTLELGDSALYLCASSSSTGSAGYTFGSGTRLTVV.

The J gene is TRBJ2-7, the V gene TRBV5-5; D gene uncertain. Germline lookup yields CDR1 SGHKS and CDR2 YYEKEE (reference sequence). The CDR3 contains 14 residues. The V end lost 3 bases, the J end lost 5 bases, and 15 bases lay between the germline ends. CDR3 coding DNA: TGTGCCAGCAGCTCCCACGGCAGGTTGAACGAGCAGTACTTC. This sequence encodes CASSSHGRLNEQYF.

The chain recombines TRBV11-3 with TRBJ2-5; D perhaps matches TRBD1 (5 bases). V lost 0 bases, J lost 5 bases, and 25 bases lay in between. The CDR3 extends over 19 amino acids. Germline loops: CDR1 SGHNT, CDR2 YENEEA. This CDR3 reads CASSLDQVAGPVLRETQYF. CDR3 DNA: TGTGCCAGCAGCTTAGATCAGGTGGCAGGGCCGGTTTTGAGGGAGACCCAGTACTTC. Looking up the rest from reference TRBV11-3 and TRBJ2-5 gives the full variable domain: EAGVVQSPRYKIIEKKQPVAFWCNPISGHNTLYWYLQNLGQGPELLIRYENEEAVDDSQLPKDRFSAERLKGVDSTLKIQPAELGDSAVYLCASSLDQVAGPVLRETQYFGPGTRLLVL.

This chain joins TRBV7-9 and TRBJ1-1, with 8 bases matching TRBD1. V shed 5 bases and J 1 base; nucleotides not matched to a gene: 6. Germline lookup yields CDR1 SEHNR and CDR2 FQNEAQ (reference sequence). The CDR3 has 15 amino acids. In nucleotides, the CDR3 is TGTGCCAGCAGCCGTACCGGGACAGGGAACACTGAAGCTTTCTTT. It is translated as CASSRTGTGNTEAFF.

This chain links TRBV6-5 with TRBJ1-3; D gene unclear. V lost 3 bases and J lost 0, with 9 bases in between. This CDR3 is built from 15 residues. Per the germline V gene, CDR1 is MNHEY and CDR2 is SVGAGI. The CDR3 protein is CASSYDWSSGNTIYF. CDR3 coding DNA: TGTGCCAGCAGTTATGACTGGAGCTCTGGAAACACCATATATTTT.

In the case of this clone: Its ends do not fully match the called genes, so a read error is possible. The chain employs TRBV7-7 and TRBJ2-3, with 9 nucleotides matching TRBD1. CDR1 SSHAT and CDR2 FNYEAQ come from the germline V gene (reference sequence). The CDR3 has 15 residues. Here the CDR3 reads CASSLGDRATDTQYF. CDR3 DNA: TGTGCTAGCAGCTTAGGGGACAGGGCCACAGATACGCAGTATTTT. The variable domain in full, with the rest retrieved from reference TRBV7-7 and TRBJ2-3, is GAGVSQSPRYKVTKRGQDVTLRCDPISSHATLYWYQQALGQGPEFLTYFNYEAQPDKSGLPSDRFSAERPEGSISTLTIQRTEQRDSAMYRCASSLGDRATDTQYFGPGTRLTVL.

The chain has TRBV19 and TRBJ1-1, with D unclear. V was cut by 6 bases and J by 1 base, with 9 bases left in between. The CDR3 is 13 amino acids. Germline V gives CDR1 LNHDA, CDR2 SQIVND (reference sequence). The CDR3 bases are TGTGCCAGTAGGAGGGTGGGGAACACTGAAGCTTTCTTT. Translation gives CASRRVGNTEAFF.

The chain couples TRBV5-8 to TRBJ1-5, with 7 bases fitting TRBD1. V was clipped by 5 bases and J by 0 bases; unmatched bases: 5. The germline V gene has CDR1 SGHTS and CDR2 YDEGEE. This CDR3 has 15 amino acids. CDR3 DNA: TGTGCCAGCAGTCAAGACAGGGCTAGCAATCAGCCCCAGCATTTT. This sequence encodes CASSQDRASNQPQHF.

The chain recombines TRBV15 with TRBJ2-5; no clear D gene. This CDR3 is 11 amino acids long. Looked up from germline, CDR1 is LNHNV and CDR2 is YYDKDF (reference sequence). The ends were cut back, 5 bases at V and 3 bases at J, with 4 bases in the middle. The CDR3 region has the DNA TGTGCCACCAGCGCTAAAGAGACCCAGTACTTC. This translates into CATSAKETQYF.

The chain links TRBV9 to TRBJ1-3, with a weak D call TRBD1 (5 bases). V lost 0 bases, J lost 4 bases, and 26 bases lay in between. In germline, CDR1 is SGDLS, CDR2 YYNGEE. The CDR3 loop spans 20 amino acids. The CDR3 loop reads CASSVGPGGADQTKGNTIYF. As DNA, the CDR3 is TGTGCCAGCAGCGTAGGTCCGGGAGGGGCAGACCAAACCAAAGGAAACACCATATATTTT.

The CDR3 sequence is CASSSTGVESYEQYF. The CDR3 nucleotides read TGTGCCAGTAGTTCGACGGGGGTGGAATCCTACGAGCAGTACTTC. The rearrangement joins TRBV19 to TRBJ2-7; TRBD2 is a possible D gene (6 bases). CDR3 size: 15 residues. V was trimmed by 5 bases and J by 1 base, leaving 15 bases between them. Per germline, CDR1 LNHDA and CDR2 SQIVND (reference sequence). Using reference TRBV19 and TRBJ2-7 for the parts outside the CDR3, the full variable domain is DGGITQSPKYLFRKEGQNVTLSCEQNLNHDAMYWYRQDPGQGLRLIYYSQIVNDFQKGDIAEGYSVSREKKESFPLTVTSAQKNPTAFYLCASSSTGVESYEQYFGPGTRLTVT.

V and J are TRBV11-2 and TRBJ2-1; 14 bases align to TRBD2. Germline values: CDR1 SGHAT, CDR2 FQNNGV. The CDR3 totals 14 residues. Trimming removed 6 bases from V and 9 bases from J; junction bases left unmatched: 4. The CDR3 here is CASRRLAGGGEQFF. CDR3 DNA sequence: TGTGCCAGCAGACGACTAGCGGGAGGGGGTGAGCAGTTCTTC.

V gene TRBV7-2 combines with J gene TRBJ2-7, with TRBD2 matching over 10 bases. In germline, CDR1 is SGHTA, CDR2 FQGNSA. The V and J ends lost 5 bases and 4 bases, in that order; junction bases with no gene match: 8. This CDR3 is built from 15 residues. CDR3 sequence reads: CASSPSGSPIYEQYF. CDR3 nucleotide sequence: TGTGCCAGCAGCCCTAGCGGGAGTCCCATTTACGAGCAGTACTTC.

The chain couples TRBV27 to TRBJ1-3; D gene ambiguous. V was shortened by 4 bases and J by 8 bases, with 18 bases between the two germline ends. CDR1 and CDR2 from the germline V gene are MNHEY and SMNVEV (reference sequence). The CDR3 runs to 15 residues. The CDR3 DNA sequence: TGTGCCAGCAGTTCGGTGGAGGGTTCCCCGGACACCATATATTTT. It codes for CASSSVEGSPDTIYF.

V is TRBV6-5 and J is TRBJ2-2, with a weak D call TRBD2 (5 bases). In germline, CDR1 is MNHEY, CDR2 SVGAGI. The length of the CDR3 is 13 residues. V shed 5 bases and J shed 7 bases, with 11 bases lying between them. The CDR3 sequence: CASSKRTGGELFF. The CDR3 DNA reads TGTGCCAGCAGTAAGAGGACTGGCGGGGAGCTGTTTTTT.

The rearrangement links TRBV11-3 to TRBJ1-6; 9 positions match TRBD1. With 5 bases clipped from V and 16 bases from J, the junction kept 15 bases outside the gene matches. CDR1 is SGHNT, CDR2 YENEEA, per germline. The CDR3 is 15 residues long. The CDR3 nucleotides are TGTGCCAGCAGCCCAAGTGGGACAGGGACCCGGTCTCTCCACTTT. The encoded protein is CASSPSGTGTRSLHF.

The chain recombines TRBV12-3 or TRBV12-4 with TRBJ1-1; 8 nucleotides align to TRBD1. J gave up 6 bases and V 7 bases, and 7 bases lay outside the gene matches. The CDR3 runs to 13 residues. CDR3 coding DNA: TGTGCCAGCACCTTGGACAGGGTCTCTGAAGCTTTCTTT. It specifies CASTLDRVSEAFF.

The DNA of the CDR3 is TGTGCCAGCAAACCCGGCGGGGAGCTGTTTTTT. Protein: CASKPGGELFF. The genes are TRBV12-3 or TRBV12-4 and TRBJ2-2; D not certain. V lost 7 bases and J lost 7, with 7 bases in between. The CDR3 contains 11 residues.

V gene TRBV5-1 combines with J gene TRBJ2-2; 9 nucleotides align to TRBD2. This CDR3 comprises 15 residues. CDR1 SGHRS and CDR2 YFSETQ come from the germline V gene. The V gene end was trimmed by 0 bases and the J gene end by 6 bases; junction bases not matched to a gene: 3. CDR3 protein: CASSLAAGGSGELFF. The CDR3, as DNA: TGCGCCAGCAGCTTGGCGGCGGGAGGGTCCGGGGAGCTGTTTTTT.

The chain employs TRBV7-3 and TRBJ2-2; 11 positions agree with TRBD2. This CDR3 spans 16 amino acids. CDR1 SGHTA and CDR2 FQGTGA come from the germline V gene. V shed 6 bases and J 1 base; nucleotides not matched to a gene: 4. Here the CDR3 DNA reads TGTGCCAGCAGTCCCACTAGCGGGGGGAACACCGGGGAGCTGTTTTTT. Its protein is CASSPTSGGNTGELFF.

CDR3 residues: CASSFSRQVYTF. The CDR3 nucleotides read TGTGCCAGCAGTTTCTCTCGACAGGTCTACACCTTC. The chain employs TRBV28 and TRBJ1-2; possibly TRBD1 for D (6 bases). Trimming stripped 3 bases from V and 10 bases from J, with 12 bases between. There are 12 residues in the CDR3. Per the germline V gene, CDR1 is MDHEN and CDR2 is SYDVKM.

As regards this clone: One end of the junction varies from germline; a read error may be responsible. V usage is TRBV5-1 and J usage is TRBJ1-1, with D perhaps TRBD1 (5 bases). The CDR3 consists of 18 residues. In germline, CDR1 is SGHRS, CDR2 YFSETQ. For the CDR3, the DNA is TGCGCCAGCAGGTTGGGGGACCCAGGGAGGACCCACCACACTGAAGCTTTCTTT. Encoded protein: CASRLGDPGRTHHTEAFF.

This clone came up once. This chain joins TRBV28 and TRBJ2-3, with D unclear. Germline lookup yields CDR1 MDHEN and CDR2 SYDVKM. V shed 0 bases and J shed 0 bases, with 10 bases lying between them. The CDR3 runs 16 residues. The CDR3 is CASSLWGSHSTDTQYF. The CDR3 DNA follows: TGTGCCAGCAGTTTATGGGGCTCCCACAGCACAGATACGCAGTATTTT.

The J gene is TRBJ2-1, the V gene TRBV5-3, with a weak D call TRBD2 (5 bases). TRBV5-3 is sorted into the ORF group, with uncertain function. The CDR3 length is 17 residues. Trimming took off 4 bases at V and 0 bases at J, with 17 bases between the two ends. CDR3 sequence (DNA): TGTGCCAGAAGCCTCCGGACTTTCCAAAACTCCTACAATGAGCAGTTCTTC. Its protein product is CARSLRTFQNSYNEQFF.

The genes are TRBV7-8 and TRBJ2-3; TRBD2 matches 9 bases. CDR1 is SGHVS and CDR2 is FQNEAQ in the germline V gene. The CDR3 loop spans 17 amino acids. After removal of 5 bases from V and 0 bases from J, the junction contained 9 bases not matched to a gene. CDR3 sequence reads: CASSQAASGVSTDTQYF. The DNA for the CDR3 is TGTGCCAGCAGCCAGGCGGCTAGCGGGGTTAGCACAGATACGCAGTATTTT.

DNA for the CDR3: TGTGCCAGCAGGGAAGGGGCACTCAGGGTGGGTAATCAGCCCCAGCATTTT. Its translation: CASREGALRVGNQPQHF. The rearrangement uses TRBV28 and TRBJ1-5; D perhaps matches TRBD1 (5 bases). Germline V gene data show CDR1 as MDHEN and CDR2 as SYDVKM. V dropped 6 bases and J dropped 4 bases, with 22 bases sitting between them. The CDR3 is made up of 17 amino acids.

A single count supports this clone. The chain combines TRBV12-2 with TRBJ2-5; the DNA was not compared with TRBD1, the D call given in the table. TRBV12-2 is tagged as a pseudogene. CDR3 length: 16 amino acids. For the CDR3, the DNA is TGTGCAAGTCGCTTAGGACAGCTGCAGATTCAAGAGACCCAGTACTTC. Amino acids: CASRLGQLQIQETQYF.

This clone was observed a single time. The chain has TRBV6-2 or TRBV6-3 and TRBJ2-1; the match to TRBD2 covers 8 bases. The CDR3 totals 19 residues. Germline CDR1 and CDR2: MNHEY and SVGEGT. With 4 bases clipped from V and 4 bases from J, the junction kept 18 bases outside the gene matches. DNA of the CDR3: TGTGCCAGCAGTTCCTACATCTCCCCCGGGACTAGTAGGTACAATGAGCAGTTCTTC. It encodes CASSSYISPGTSRYNEQFF.

The rearrangement links TRBV19 to TRBJ2-7; 10 bases fit TRBD1. J gave up 1 base and V 5 bases, and 8 bases lay outside the gene matches. The germline CDR1 and CDR2 sequences are LNHDA and SQIVND (reference sequence). CDR3 length: 16 residues. CDR3 coding DNA: TGTGCCAGTAGTCCCCGGGACAGGGGACTTTCCTACGAGCAGTACTTC. Translation: CASSPRDRGLSYEQYF.